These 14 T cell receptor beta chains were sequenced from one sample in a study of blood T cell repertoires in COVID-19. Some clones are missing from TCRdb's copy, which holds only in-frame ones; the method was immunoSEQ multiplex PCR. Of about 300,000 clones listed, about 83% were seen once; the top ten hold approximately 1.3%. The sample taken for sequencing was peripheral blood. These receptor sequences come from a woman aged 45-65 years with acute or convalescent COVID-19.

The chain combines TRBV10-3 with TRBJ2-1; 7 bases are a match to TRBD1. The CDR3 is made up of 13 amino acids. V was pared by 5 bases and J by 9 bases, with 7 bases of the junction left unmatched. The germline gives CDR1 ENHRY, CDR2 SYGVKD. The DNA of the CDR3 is TGTGCCATCAGTTTAACAGGGGACAGTGAGCAGTTCTTC. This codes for CAISLTGDSEQFF.

The CDR3 reads CSVGDRNTEAFF. The DNA of the CDR3 is TGCAGCGTTGGGGACAGAAACACTGAAGCTTTCTTT. This sequence joins TRBV29-1 and TRBJ1-1, with 7 bases lining up with TRBD1. Germline loops: CDR1 SQVTM, CDR2 ANQGSEA. The CDR3 has 12 residues. V lost 4 bases and J lost 2; bases outside the gene matches: 1.

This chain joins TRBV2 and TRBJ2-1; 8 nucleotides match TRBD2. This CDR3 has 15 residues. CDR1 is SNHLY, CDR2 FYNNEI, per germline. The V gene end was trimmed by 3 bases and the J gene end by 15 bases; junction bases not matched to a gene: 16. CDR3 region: CASSEVGGSRGGLFF. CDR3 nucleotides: TGTGCCAGCAGTGAGGTGGGAGGCTCGCGCGGGGGGTTGTTCTTC.

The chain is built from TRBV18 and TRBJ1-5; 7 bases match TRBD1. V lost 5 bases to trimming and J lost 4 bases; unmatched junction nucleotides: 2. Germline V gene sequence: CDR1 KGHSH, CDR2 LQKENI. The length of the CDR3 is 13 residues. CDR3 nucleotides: TGTGCCAGCTCAACAGGGGCAAATCAGCCCCAGCATTTT. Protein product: CASSTGANQPQHF.

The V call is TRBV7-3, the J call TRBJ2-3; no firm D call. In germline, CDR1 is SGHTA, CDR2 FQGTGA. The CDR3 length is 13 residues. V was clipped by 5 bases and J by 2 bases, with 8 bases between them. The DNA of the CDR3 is TGTGCCAGCAGCGAGGTCTTCACAGATACGCAGTATTTT. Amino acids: CASSEVFTDTQYF.

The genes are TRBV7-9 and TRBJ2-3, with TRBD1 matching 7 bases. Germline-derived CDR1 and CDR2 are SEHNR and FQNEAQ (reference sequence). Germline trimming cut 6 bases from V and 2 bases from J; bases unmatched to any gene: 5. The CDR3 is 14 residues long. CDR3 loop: CASSPTGVTDTQYF. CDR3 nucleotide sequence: TGTGCCAGCAGTCCTACAGGGGTCACAGATACGCAGTATTTT.

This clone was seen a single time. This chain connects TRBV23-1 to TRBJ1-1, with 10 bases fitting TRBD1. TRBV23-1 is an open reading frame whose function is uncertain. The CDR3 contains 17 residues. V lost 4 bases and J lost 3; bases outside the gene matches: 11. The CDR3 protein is CASSPLHRDRGDTEAFF. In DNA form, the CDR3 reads TGCGCCAGCAGTCCGCTACACCGGGACAGGGGTGACACTGAAGCTTTCTTT.

In DNA, the CDR3 is TGCGCCAGCAAGGGACAGGCCTTCACAGATACGCAGTATTTT. Its translation is CASKGQAFTDTQYF. The chain links TRBV10-1 to TRBJ2-3; 8 nucleotides match TRBD1. The CDR3 spans 14 residues. With 7 bases clipped from V and 2 bases from J, the junction kept 5 bases outside the gene matches. The V gene's germline CDR1 is WNHNN and CDR2 SYGVQD (reference sequence).

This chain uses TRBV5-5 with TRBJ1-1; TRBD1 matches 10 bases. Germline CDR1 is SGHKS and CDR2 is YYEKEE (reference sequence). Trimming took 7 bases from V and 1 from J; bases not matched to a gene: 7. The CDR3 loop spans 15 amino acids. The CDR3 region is CASDRGQGWNTEAFF. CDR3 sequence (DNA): TGTGCCAGCGACAGGGGGCAGGGGTGGAACACTGAAGCTTTCTTT. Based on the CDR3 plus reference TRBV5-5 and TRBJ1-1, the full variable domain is DAGVTQSPTHLIKTRGQQVTLRCSPISGHKSVSWYQQVLGQGPQFIFQYYEKEERGRGNFPDRFSARQFPNYSSELNVNALLLGDSALYLCASDRGQGWNTEAFFGQGTRLTVV.

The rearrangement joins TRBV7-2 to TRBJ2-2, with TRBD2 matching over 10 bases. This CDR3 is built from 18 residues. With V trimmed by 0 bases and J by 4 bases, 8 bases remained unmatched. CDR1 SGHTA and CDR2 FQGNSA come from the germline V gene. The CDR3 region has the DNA TGTGCCAGCAGCTTAGCTCCAGCGGGGGGGCGGGGCACCGGGGAGCTGTTTTTT. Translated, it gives CASSLAPAGGRGTGELFF.

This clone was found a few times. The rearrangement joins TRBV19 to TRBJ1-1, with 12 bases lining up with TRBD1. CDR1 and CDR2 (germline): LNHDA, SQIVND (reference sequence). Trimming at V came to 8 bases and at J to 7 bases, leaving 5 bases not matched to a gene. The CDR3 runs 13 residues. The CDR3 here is CASGDRGLGEAFF. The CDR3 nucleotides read TGTGCCAGTGGGGACAGGGGGCTGGGTGAAGCTTTCTTT.

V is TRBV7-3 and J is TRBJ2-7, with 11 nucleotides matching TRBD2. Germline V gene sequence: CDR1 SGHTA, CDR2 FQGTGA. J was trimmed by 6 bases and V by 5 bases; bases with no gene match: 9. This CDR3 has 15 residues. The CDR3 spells CASSAVAGGPREQYF. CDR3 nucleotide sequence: TGTGCCAGCAGCGCGGTAGCGGGAGGGCCTCGCGAGCAGTACTTC. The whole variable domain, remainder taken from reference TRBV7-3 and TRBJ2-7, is GAGVSQTPSNKVTEKGKYVELRCDPISGHTALYWYRQSLGQGPEFLIYFQGTGAADDSGLPNDRFFAVRPEGSVSTLKIQRTERGDSAVYLCASSAVAGGPREQYFGPGTRLTVT.

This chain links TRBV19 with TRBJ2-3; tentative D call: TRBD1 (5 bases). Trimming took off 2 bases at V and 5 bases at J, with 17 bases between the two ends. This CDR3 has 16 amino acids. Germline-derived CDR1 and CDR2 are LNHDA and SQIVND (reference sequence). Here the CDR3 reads CASSIPSRGRGDTQYF. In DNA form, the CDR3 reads TGTGCCAGTAGTATACCTAGTAGGGGCCGAGGAGATACGCAGTATTTT.

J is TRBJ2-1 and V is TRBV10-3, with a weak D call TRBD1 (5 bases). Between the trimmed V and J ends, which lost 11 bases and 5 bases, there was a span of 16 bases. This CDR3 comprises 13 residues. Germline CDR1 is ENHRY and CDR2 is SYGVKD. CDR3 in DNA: TGTGCCTCCCGGCCAGGGCCAAACAATGAGCAGTTCTTC. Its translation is CASRPGPNNEQFF.